This T cell receptor (beta chain) was retrieved from a study of Graves' ophthalmopathy and Graves' hyperthyroidism. This clonotype was seen at least ten times. Its specificity is not known. The study's findings and limits: Ophthalmopathy progression was predicted with 70.59% sensitivity and 72.22% specificity. Blood also held most thyroid clonotypes expanded above 0.001 frequency.

Hyperthyroidism patients had new diagnoses, durations under 2 months, and ages of 18 to 65. The starting material, 10 ml of fresh peripheral blood, provided the PBMCs. Amplifying from RNA transcripts, the study obtained TCR beta CDR3 regions. Second-round multiplex PCR came after a first-round RT-PCR that employed HTBI primers. TCRdb called the multiplex PCR reads again in MiXCR, with one record for every CDR3 protein. Among over 500,000 distinct CDR3 sequences listed, roughly 20% were seen once. Input material: peripheral blood. This TCR was sampled from a woman between 18 and 29 years old with stable Graves' hyperthyroidism. Some clones in this sample may be carry-over from other donors' samples.

The CDR3 DNA follows: TGTGCCAGCAGCCCCGGACTAGCGGGGACCGGGGAGCTGTTTTTT. It specifies CASSPGLAGTGELFF. J is TRBJ2-2 and V is TRBV7-3, with 12 positions matching TRBD2. V gave up 5 bases and J gave up 5 bases; unmatched junction bases: 3. The CDR3 has 15 residues. The germline CDR1 and CDR2 sequences are SGHTA and FQGTGA.